This entry is about one T cell receptor (beta chain). The entry originates in a study of blood T cell repertoires in COVID-19. About the study: Italy, Spain and the United States were the sources of the convalescent and acute COVID-19 samples. PBMCs, B-cell-depleted T cells, or T cells were the source of the cDNA or gDNA that made up the material.

Clones were sequenced by immunoSEQ multiplex PCR, and TCRdb holds only the in-frame ones, with some missing. This sample carries 300,000 to 450,000 clones, around 87% of them seen once, and the ten largest clones take roughly 2.1%. Enrollment of patients from Seattle took place during active infection, with longitudinal follow-up. V lost 6 bases and J 3 bases, leaving 8 bases between the germline ends. Germline V CDR1 and CDR2: SNHLY, FYNNEI. The CDR3 length is 12 residues. Sequencing used peripheral blood. This TCR derives from a woman aged 55-69 years with COVID-19, enrolled during active disease. V and J are TRBV2 and TRBJ1-2; D ambiguous. The CDR3 reads CASRRADYGYTF. The CDR3 bases are TGTGCCAGCAGGCGGGCAGACTATGGCTACACCTTC.